The 14 T cell receptor beta chains in this list originate from one sample, sequenced in a study of blood T cell repertoires in COVID-19. Method: immunoSEQ multiplex PCR; TCRdb's copy keeps in-frame clones and lacks some. The sample shows 300,000 to 350,000 clones, roughly 87% of them seen only once. The sequenced sample was PBMCs or T cells enriched from blood (not recorded which). Receptors originate from a woman aged 25 to 39 who had recovered from COVID-19.

The V and J genes are TRBV7-9 and TRBJ2-1, with unresolved D. Germline assignment: CDR1 SEHNR and CDR2 FQNEAQ (reference sequence). The V end was cut by 1 base, the J end by 9 bases, with 10 bases between. The CDR3 totals 13 residues. DNA for the CDR3: TGTGCCAGCAGCTTAGGGTCGGGTCGTGAGCAGTTCTTC. It translates to CASSLGSGREQFF.

J is TRBJ1-4 and V is TRBV28, with 9 bases identical to TRBD1. This CDR3 spans 14 amino acids. Losses at the gene ends were 6 bases for V and 3 bases for J; bases not matched to a gene: 2. Per the germline V gene, CDR1 is MDHEN and CDR2 is SYDVKM. Here the CDR3 reads CASRRTGANEKLFF. CDR3 coding DNA: TGTGCCAGCAGGCGGACAGGGGCTAATGAAAAACTGTTTTTT.

This clone was counted a few times. The chain employs TRBV24-1 and TRBJ1-5, with D hard to call. Trimming took 3 bases from V and 6 from J, leaving 8 bases between them. The CDR3 is 13 residues long. Germline loops: CDR1 KGHDR, CDR2 SFDVKD. The CDR3 protein is CATSDRGSQPQHF. The CDR3 bases are TGTGCCACCAGTGATCGCGGGAGTCAGCCCCAGCATTTT.

The J gene is TRBJ1-4, the V gene TRBV19; D is perhaps TRBD1 (5 bases). Germline lookup yields CDR1 LNHDA and CDR2 SQIVND (reference sequence). There are 16 residues in the CDR3. V gave up 6 bases and J gave up 7 bases, with 21 bases separating them. This CDR3 is CASSPGRLGDSEKLFF. CDR3 coding DNA: TGTGCCAGTAGCCCCGGACGGCTCGGGGACTCTGAAAAACTGTTTTTT.

The CDR3 region has the DNA TGTGCCAGCAGCCGGGGACTCTTTGACAACTATGGCTACACCTTC. Amino acid sequence: CASSRGLFDNYGYTF. The gene calls are TRBV6-5 and TRBJ1-2; D possibly corresponds to TRBD1 (5 bases). Trimming pared 6 bases from V and 2 bases from J, leaving 16 bases between. The CDR3 sequence is 15 residues long. CDR1 and CDR2 from the germline V gene are MNHEY and SVGAGI.

The chain links TRBV19 to TRBJ1-1; 11 nucleotides align to TRBD1. V was clipped by 5 bases and J by 5 bases; unmatched bases: 13. This CDR3 is built from 17 residues. Per the germline V gene, CDR1 is LNHDA and CDR2 is SQIVND (reference sequence). The CDR3 reads CASSPRGQGARWTEAFF. The DNA for the CDR3 is TGTGCCAGTAGTCCCCGTGGACAGGGGGCTCGGTGGACTGAAGCTTTCTTT. Complete variable domain (other parts from reference TRBV19 and TRBJ1-1): DGGITQSPKYLFRKEGQNVTLSCEQNLNHDAMYWYRQDPGQGLRLIYYSQIVNDFQKGDIAEGYSVSREKKESFPLTVTSAQKNPTAFYLCASSPRGQGARWTEAFFGQGTRLTVV.

The count of this clone is one. V and J are TRBV9 and TRBJ2-3, with 10 bases matching TRBD2. The CDR3 totals 17 residues. V lost 4 bases, J lost 6 bases, and 14 bases stayed unmatched. The germline CDR1 and CDR2 sequences are SGDLS and YYNGEE. CDR3 coding DNA: TGTGCCAGCAGCCTTCTGGGAGGGACTAGCGAAACCGATACGCAGTATTTT. This gives the protein CASSLLGGTSETDTQYF.

The chain links TRBV19 to TRBJ1-2; TRBD1 is a possible D gene (5 bases). The CDR3 has 14 residues. V lost 6 bases and J 5 bases, leaving 16 bases between the germline ends. The germline CDR1 and CDR2 sequences are LNHDA and SQIVND (reference sequence). The CDR3 region is CASRGGGTPYGYTF. The CDR3 nucleotides read TGTGCCAGTAGAGGCGGCGGGACCCCATATGGCTACACCTTC.

CDR3 in DNA: TGCGCCAGCAGTAACGTCGGAGGCACCGGGGAGCTGTTTTTT. This encodes CASSNVGGTGELFF. The rearrangement links TRBV10-2 to TRBJ2-2; TRBD2 might be the D (5 bases). Trimming pared 5 bases from V and 4 bases from J, leaving 11 bases between. The CDR3 extends over 14 amino acids. CDR1 and CDR2 from the germline V gene are WSHSY and SAAADI.

The rearrangement links TRBV18 to TRBJ2-7; a weak D match, TRBD1 (6 bases). The CDR3 extends over 14 amino acids. The V gene lost 5 bases and the J gene lost 3 bases, with 14 bases spanning the gap. Germline-derived CDR1 and CDR2 are KGHSH and LQKENI. CDR3 residues: CASSDGTPDYEQYF. The CDR3 DNA follows: TGTGCCAGCTCAGATGGGACACCAGACTACGAGCAGTACTTC.

This chain uses TRBV28 with TRBJ1-1; 7 bases map to TRBD1. CDR3 size: 14 residues. Germline V gene sequence: CDR1 MDHEN, CDR2 SYDVKM. V trimming: 7 bases; J trimming: 4 bases; junction bases outside the gene matches: 9. CDR3 sequence: CASILTGVGTEAFF. CDR3 in DNA: TGTGCCAGCATTCTCACAGGGGTTGGCACTGAAGCTTTCTTT.

This sequence joins TRBV28 and TRBJ2-7; 9 bases fit TRBD1. The germline gives CDR1 MDHEN, CDR2 SYDVKM. The V segment lost 5 bases and the J segment 2 bases; nucleotides outside the gene matches: 4. This CDR3 has 14 amino acids. CDR3 DNA: TGTGCCAGCAGTAAGACAGGGGGGCCCTACGAGCAGTACTTC. Its protein product is CASSKTGGPYEQYF.

The chain uses TRBV10-3 and TRBJ1-2, with a possible D match to TRBD1 (6 bases). Germline V CDR1 and CDR2: ENHRY, SYGVKD. The CDR3 extends over 12 amino acids. Trimming took off 3 bases at V and 5 bases at J, with 7 bases between the two ends. This CDR3 reads CAISEGGYGYTF. As DNA, the CDR3 is TGTGCCATCAGTGAAGGGGGTTATGGCTACACCTTC.

The rearrangement uses TRBV6-1 and TRBJ2-1; unclear D gene. V lost 3 bases to trimming and J lost 9 bases, with 9 bases between them. The CDR3 is made up of 12 amino acids. Germline CDR1 MNHNS, CDR2 SASEGT. As DNA, the CDR3 is TGTGCCAGCAGTGATATGAATAGTGAGCAGTTCTTC. Translated, it gives CASSDMNSEQFF.